These 11 T cell receptor beta chains share one sample of origin, sequenced in a study of blood T cell repertoires in COVID-19. Sequencing used immunoSEQ multiplex PCR; TCRdb keeps in-frame clones, though not all of them. The sample has some 190,000 clones, about 70% seen once. The sequenced sample was peripheral blood. These receptors were taken from a woman in her 50s with active or convalescent COVID-19.

This clone was recorded once. This rearrangement joins TRBV7-2 to TRBJ1-2; perhaps TRBD1 as D (5 bases). Trimming left V 0 bases short and J 9 bases short, with 14 bases between. The germline V gene encodes CDR1 SGHTA and CDR2 FQGNSA. The length of the CDR3 is 14 residues. This CDR3 reads CASSLARGGGSYTF. CDR3 coding DNA: TGTGCCAGCAGCTTAGCGCGGGGGGGAGGGAGCTACACCTTC. The full variable domain, in which reference TRBV7-2 and TRBJ1-2 provide the parts outside the CDR3, is GAGVSQSPSNKVTEKGKDVELRCDPISGHTALYWYRQSLGQGLEFLIYFQGNSAPDKSGLPSDRFSAERTGGSVSTLTIQRTQQEDSAVYLCASSLARGGGSYTFGSGTRLTVV.

This chain's CDR3 is CASSFNAGQGAYGYTF. The CDR3 nucleotides read TGTGCCAGCAGTTTCAATGCGGGACAGGGGGCCTATGGCTACACCTTC. This chain joins TRBV27 and TRBJ1-2, with 12 bases identical to TRBD1. This CDR3 contains 16 residues. V shed 3 bases and J 4 bases; nucleotides not matched to a gene: 6. Germline V lookup: CDR1 MNHEY, CDR2 SMNVEV (reference sequence).

The J gene is TRBJ1-6, the V gene TRBV7-9; 10 nucleotides line up with TRBD1. This CDR3 has 16 amino acids. V was clipped by 5 bases and J by 6 bases; unmatched bases: 7. CDR1 is SEHNR and CDR2 is FQNEAQ in the germline V gene (reference sequence). This CDR3 reads CASSIHRDRGNSPLHF. CDR3 sequence (DNA): TGTGCCAGCAGCATCCACCGGGACAGGGGTAATTCACCCCTCCACTTT.

This clone was counted a single time. This chain connects TRBV10-3 to TRBJ2-7; no definite D call. The germline gives CDR1 ENHRY, CDR2 SYGVKD. The V gene lost 2 bases and the J gene lost 4 bases, with 9 bases spanning the gap. The CDR3 extends over 13 amino acids. This chain's CDR3 is CAISEDTSYEQYF. As DNA, the CDR3 is TGTGCCATCAGTGAGGACACGTCTTACGAGCAGTACTTC.

This chain connects TRBV20-1 to TRBJ2-2; 11 positions match TRBD2. Losses at the gene ends were 3 bases for V and 0 bases for J; bases not matched to a gene: 9. CDR3 size: 18 residues. Germline-derived CDR1 and CDR2 are DFQATT and SNEGSKA (reference sequence). CDR3 in DNA: TGCAGTGCTAGTAGCGGGGGGGCGGTTCCTCCGAACACCGGGGAGCTGTTTTTT. It specifies CSASSGGAVPPNTGELFF.

This clone came up a few times. V is TRBV6-5 and J is TRBJ2-1; TRBD2 might be the D (6 bases). This CDR3 comprises 14 residues. V lost 7 bases to trimming and J lost 4 bases, with 14 bases between them. Germline CDR1 is MNHEY and CDR2 is SVGAGI. CDR3 in amino acids: CASTPEGQYNEQFF. The DNA of the CDR3 is TGTGCCAGCACCCCGGAGGGGCAGTACAATGAGCAGTTCTTC.

The J gene is TRBJ1-2, the V gene TRBV28; D is possibly TRBD1 (6 bases). The CDR3 is 14 amino acids. Trimming shortened V by 2 bases and J by 5 bases, and 12 bases separated the two germline ends. Per germline, CDR1 MDHEN and CDR2 SYDVKM. CDR3 sequence: CASSLGGVGYGYTF. For the CDR3, the DNA is TGTGCCAGCAGTTTAGGGGGCGTTGGGTATGGCTACACCTTC.

Many counts were recorded for this clone. The rearrangement joins TRBV19 to TRBJ1-1, with D possibly TRBD1 on 6 matching bases. CDR1 is LNHDA, CDR2 SQIVND, per germline (reference sequence). This CDR3 has 13 residues. The germline V and J ends were trimmed by 5 bases and 4 bases, with 11 bases remaining between them. Here the CDR3 DNA reads TGTGCCAGTAGTTTCAGGGGCAGCACTGAAGCTTTCTTT. Translating it yields CASSFRGSTEAFF.

The rearrangement joins TRBV5-6 to TRBJ1-5; the match to TRBD1 covers 8 bases. In germline, CDR1 is SGHDT, CDR2 YYEEEE. The CDR3 runs to 18 residues. V was pared by 0 bases and J by 1 base, with 9 bases of the junction left unmatched. Written as DNA, the CDR3 is TGTGCCAGCAGCTTGGCAACAGGGGGGGTTTCAAGCAATCAGCCCCAGCATTTT. This gives the protein CASSLATGGVSSNQPQHF. The variable domain in full, with the rest retrieved from reference TRBV5-6 and TRBJ1-5, is DAGVTQSPTHLIKTRGQQVTLRCSPKSGHDTVSWYQQALGQGPQFIFQYYEEEERQRGNFPDRFSGHQFPNYSSELNVNALLLGDSALYLCASSLATGGVSSNQPQHFGDGTRLSIL.

The rearrangement uses TRBV2 and TRBJ2-3, with TRBD2 as a possible D gene (6 bases). The V and J ends lost 4 bases and 1 base respectively, with 12 bases between them. Germline CDR1 is SNHLY and CDR2 is FYNNEI. The length of the CDR3 is 15 residues. Written as DNA, the CDR3 is TGTGCCAGCAGTGGAGAGCGGGCCGGCACAGATACGCAGTATTTT. Translating it yields CASSGERAGTDTQYF.

On this clone: Other DNA sequences of this sample code for an identical CDR3. The chain uses TRBV6-5 and TRBJ2-5; 10 nucleotides line up with TRBD2. The germline V gene encodes CDR1 MNHEY and CDR2 SVGAGI. With 3 bases clipped from V and 1 base from J, the junction kept 2 bases outside the gene matches. CDR3 length: 15 amino acids. CDR3 sequence: CASSYVAGGQETQYF. DNA for the CDR3: TGTGCCAGCAGTTATGTAGCGGGAGGCCAAGAGACCCAGTACTTC.